This TCR beta chain was obtained from a study of blood T cell repertoires in COVID-19. Looking at the study overall: Sites in the United States, Italy and Spain provided acute and convalescent COVID-19 samples.

Clones were sequenced by immunoSEQ multiplex PCR, and TCRdb holds only the in-frame ones, with some missing. Of some 190,000 clones detected, about 88% appear once; the ten largest clones hold 1.5% to 2%. J lost 4 bases, V lost 1 base, and 3 bases had no gene match. The germline CDR1 and CDR2 sequences are SGDLS and YYNGEE. This CDR3 region has 15 residues. The clonotype comes from a man in his late teens or twenties with active or convalescent COVID-19. This chain links TRBV9 with TRBJ1-2; TRBD1 matches 11 bases. Sequenced sample: peripheral blood. The CDR3 loop reads CASSVLGQGVYGYTF. The CDR3 DNA follows: TGTGCCAGCAGCGTATTGGGACAGGGGGTCTATGGCTACACCTTC. The full variable domain, rest sourced from reference TRBV9 and TRBJ1-2, is DSGVTQTPKHLITATGQRVTLRCSPRSGDLSVYWYQQSLDQGLQFLIQYYNGEERAKGNILERFSAQQFPDLHSELNLSSLELGDSALYFCASSVLGQGVYGYTFGSGTRLTVV.